The 6 T cell receptor beta chains listed next were all sequenced from one sample in a study of Ad26.COV2.S vaccination and SARS-CoV-2 variants. Documented treatment: approximately 18 received Ad26.COV2.S at low or high dose, single or two shots; about five received placebo; per-sample allocation not given. Samples were taken on day 63 after the first vaccine or placebo injection. Clones were read by immunoSEQ multiplex PCR, and TCRdb kept only the in-frame ones, dropping some. The sample has about 480,000 clones, around 90% seen once. The sample was peripheral blood, taken in a trial of Ad26.COV2.S vaccine versus placebo. These receptors came from a person between 18 and 65 years old who received the Ad26.COV2.S COVID-19 vaccine or a placebo.

There are a few counts of this clone. The V and J genes are TRBV19 and TRBJ1-2, with 7 bases identical to TRBD1. The germline gives CDR1 LNHDA, CDR2 SQIVND (reference sequence). J lost 8 bases, V lost 7 bases, and 13 bases had no gene match. The length of the CDR3 is 14 residues. CDR3 protein: CASTSPGRGSGYTF. The CDR3 nucleotides are TGTGCCAGTACCTCCCCCGGCAGGGGGAGCGGCTACACCTTC.

Comment on this clone: Different DNA sequences within this sample yield the same CDR3. The chain couples TRBV28 to TRBJ1-2; D not resolved. The CDR3 covers 10 residues. V shed 6 bases and J shed 2 bases, with 1 base lying between them. CDR1 MDHEN and CDR2 SYDVKM come from the germline V gene. The CDR3 nucleotides read TGTGCCAGCAGCAACTATGGCTACACCTTC. Its protein is CASSNYGYTF.

V is TRBV6-5 and J is TRBJ2-7, with 8 nucleotides matching TRBD1. CDR1 MNHEY and CDR2 SVGAGI come from the germline V gene. The CDR3 loop spans 15 amino acids. The junction had 9 bases not matched to a gene; V was cut back by 2 bases and J by 6 bases. The CDR3 DNA sequence: TGTGCCAGCAGTTACACCCCCCCAGACAGGGGCGAGCAGTACTTC. This codes for CASSYTPPDRGEQYF.

This clone has a handful of counts. The V gene is TRBV7-8, the J gene TRBJ2-7; possibly TRBD1 for D (5 bases). The CDR3 covers 13 residues. Germline lookup yields CDR1 SGHVS and CDR2 FQNEAQ. Trimming removed 5 bases at V and 7 bases at J, with 15 bases between. In DNA, the CDR3 is TGTGCCAGCAGCCATGGTCAGGGCTATGAGCAGTACTTC. Its translation is CASSHGQGYEQYF.

The genes are TRBV6-2 or TRBV6-3 and TRBJ2-2, with D unclear. V shed 3 bases and J shed 6 bases, with 11 bases lying between them. Germline values: CDR1 MNHEY, CDR2 SVGEGT. The CDR3 totals 14 residues. CDR3 nucleotide sequence: TGTGCCAGCAGTTATCGGCAGGTTGCCGGGGAGCTGTTTTTT. Translating gives CASSYRQVAGELFF.

Worth noting for this clone: This same CDR3 is encoded by further DNA sequences in the sample. The V gene is TRBV6-2 or TRBV6-3, the J gene TRBJ2-1; D is unresolved. V was cut by 2 bases and J by 9 bases, with 5 bases left in between. CDR3 size: 11 residues. CDR1 and CDR2 (germline): MNHEY, SVGEGT. The DNA for the CDR3 is TGTGCCAGCAGTTACATCCGTGAGCAGTTCTTC. Protein sequence: CASSYIREQFF.